The 32 T cell receptor beta chains in this list originate from one sample, sequenced in a study of Graves' ophthalmopathy and Graves' hyperthyroidism. The authors amplified TCR beta CDR3 regions, and they did so from RNA transcripts for repertoire sequencing. First-round RT-PCR relied on HTBI primers, and a second-round multiplex PCR came next. TCRdb re-called the multiplex PCR reads with MiXCR, one entry per CDR3 protein. The data contain 300,000 to 350,000 distinct CDR3 sequences, roughly 15% of them singletons. Sequenced sample: peripheral blood. These receptors were taken from an adult man with Graves' ophthalmopathy.

This clonotype was observed at least ten times. The genes are TRBV6-1 and TRBJ2-5; unclear D gene. Trimming removed 4 bases at V and 5 bases at J, with 8 bases between. The germline V gene encodes CDR1 MNHNS and CDR2 SASEGT. The CDR3 has 12 residues. This chain's CDR3 is CASSVGAETQYF. CDR3 nucleotides: TGTGCCAGCAGTGTTGGAGCGGAGACCCAGTACTTC.

This clonotype appeared many times. This chain connects TRBV20-1 to TRBJ1-2; the D is unclear. In germline, CDR1 is DFQATT, CDR2 SNEGSKA (reference sequence). V gave up 1 base and J gave up 8 bases, with 14 bases separating them. The length of the CDR3 is 13 residues. DNA of the CDR3: TGCAGTGCTAGAGTTCCCTCGAAGGCCGGCTACACCTTC. Protein sequence: CSARVPSKAGYTF.

The V and J genes are TRBV6-1 and TRBJ1-2; 8 nucleotides agree with TRBD1. Germline V gene lookup returns CDR1 MNHNS and CDR2 SASEGT. The CDR3 is 13 residues long. V lost 4 bases, J lost 7 bases, and 5 bases stayed unmatched. The CDR3 loop reads CASSGTGRVGYTF. DNA for the CDR3: TGTGCCAGCAGTGGGACAGGGCGTGTTGGCTACACCTTC.

This clonotype was counted at least ten times. The chain links TRBV12-3 or TRBV12-4 to TRBJ2-7; D not resolved. The length of the CDR3 is 13 residues. The V gene lost 6 bases and the J gene lost 1 base, with 10 bases spanning the gap. CDR3 loop: CASRYTDSYEQYF. DNA for the CDR3: TGTGCCAGCAGGTACACAGATTCCTACGAGCAGTACTTC.

This clonotype came up many times. The V gene is TRBV5-1, the J gene TRBJ1-2; unclear D gene. Germline V gene lookup returns CDR1 SGHRS and CDR2 YFSETQ. V dropped 4 bases and J dropped 3 bases, with 10 bases sitting between them. This CDR3 has 13 residues. The CDR3 region has the DNA TGCGCCAGCAGCACCGACGGGGACTATGGCTACACCTTC. Encoded protein: CASSTDGDYGYTF.

This clonotype was picked up many times. The gene calls are TRBV28 and TRBJ2-4; D gene unclear. CDR1 and CDR2 from the germline V gene are MDHEN and SYDVKM. Trimming stripped 5 bases from V and 1 base from J, with 21 bases between. CDR3 length: 18 residues. The CDR3: CASSPPPGTFNAKNIQYF. Written as DNA, the CDR3 is TGTGCCAGCAGTCCTCCTCCGGGCACCTTCAACGCCAAAAACATTCAGTACTTC.

This clonotype has only a few counts. V usage is TRBV4-1 and J usage is TRBJ2-5; 7 nucleotides line up with TRBD1. Germline values: CDR1 MGHRA, CDR2 YSYEKL. CDR3 size: 16 residues. V trimming: 3 bases; J trimming: 5 bases; junction bases outside the gene matches: 12. The CDR3 loop reads CASSQGTGVIAETQYF. In DNA form, the CDR3 reads TGCGCCAGCAGCCAGGGAACAGGGGTGATTGCCGAGACCCAGTACTTC.

The table lists this clonotype with many counts. The rearrangement uses TRBV6-4 and TRBJ1-5; D is perhaps TRBD1 (6 bases). Looked up from germline, CDR1 is MRHNA and CDR2 is SNTAGT. The CDR3 is made up of 17 amino acids. The V and J ends lost 6 bases and 5 bases respectively, with 23 bases between them. The CDR3 region has the DNA TGTGCCAGCAGCGCCTACAGGGTTATTGGGCAAGATCAGCCCCAGCATTTT. Residues: CASSAYRVIGQDQPQHF.

There are many counts of this clonotype. The chain uses TRBV19 and TRBJ1-5; D possibly corresponds to TRBD1 (5 bases). CDR1 is LNHDA, CDR2 SQIVND, per germline (reference sequence). CDR3 length: 16 amino acids. Trimming pared 7 bases from V and 0 bases from J, leaving 16 bases between. The chain's CDR3 is CASTHSTAYSNQPQHF. CDR3 coding DNA: TGTGCCAGTACCCACTCGACAGCGTATAGCAATCAGCCCCAGCATTTT. Full variable domain (outside the CDR3, taken from reference TRBV19 and TRBJ1-5): DGGITQSPKYLFRKEGQNVTLSCEQNLNHDAMYWYRQDPGQGLRLIYYSQIVNDFQKGDIAEGYSVSREKKESFPLTVTSAQKNPTAFYLCASTHSTAYSNQPQHFGDGTRLSIL.

This clonotype was seen ten or more times. This chain uses TRBV6-5 with TRBJ1-2, with D maybe TRBD1 (5 bases). The CDR3 has 13 amino acids. The V gene lost 10 bases and the J gene lost 4 bases, with 16 bases spanning the gap. Germline values: CDR1 MNHEY, CDR2 SVGAGI. CDR3 DNA: TGTGCCACCCTGGGGGACGACCCCTATGGCTACACCTTC. It encodes CATLGDDPYGYTF.

The sample holds many counts of this clonotype. A read error is possible here, since a much larger clone lies one base away. The chain employs TRBV6-2 or TRBV6-3 and TRBJ1-5; no clear D gene. Per germline, CDR1 MNHEY and CDR2 SVGEGT. The CDR3 is made up of 15 amino acids. This chain's CDR3 is CASSYSIRLNRPQHF. The CDR3 DNA sequence: TGTGCCAGCAGTTATTCAATCAGGCTCAATCGGCCCCAGCATTTT.

The chain employs TRBV19 and TRBJ1-2, with D maybe TRBD1 (5 bases). Trimming cost V 3 bases and J 7 bases, with 12 bases left between them. There are 13 residues in the CDR3. From germline, CDR1 is LNHDA and CDR2 SQIVND (reference sequence). As DNA, the CDR3 is TGTGCCAGTAGTATTCCCGGGACTGGTGGCTACACCTTC. It encodes CASSIPGTGGYTF.

This clonotype was counted many times. CDR3 protein: CASSENRGIGNEQYF. CDR3 in DNA: TGTGCCAGCAGTGAGAACAGGGGGATCGGAAACGAGCAGTACTTC. J is TRBJ2-7 and V is TRBV6-1; 8 bases fit TRBD1. Trimming removed 3 bases from V and 5 bases from J; junction bases left unmatched: 9. Germline CDR1 is MNHNS and CDR2 is SASEGT. There are 15 residues in the CDR3.

Points on this clonotype: The final CDR3 position lacks the conserved phenylalanine or tryptophan, pointing to a likely read error. The chain combines TRBV12-3 or TRBV12-4 with TRBJ2-5; a possible D gene is TRBD1 (6 bases). The V and J ends lost 4 bases and 5 bases respectively, with 14 bases between them. This CDR3 is 14 amino acids long. CDR3 amino acids: CASSYFGQLETQYL. CDR3 bases: TGTGCCAGCAGTTACTTCGGACAGCTGGAGACCCAGTACCTC.

This clonotype was seen ten or more times. The chain links TRBV4-3 to TRBJ1-1; TRBD1 might be the D (5 bases). Germline V lookup: CDR1 LGHNA, CDR2 YSLEER. The V and J ends lost 4 bases and 4 bases respectively, with 13 bases between them. The length of the CDR3 is 14 residues. CDR3 loop: CASSRDVGPTEAFF. CDR3 DNA sequence: TGCGCCAGCAGCCGGGACGTGGGGCCCACTGAAGCTTTCTTT.

Ten or more counts support this clonotype. The chain links TRBV15 to TRBJ1-1; 7 nucleotides match TRBD1. The ends lost 9 bases at V and 10 bases at J; junction bases unmatched: 8. The germline V gene encodes CDR1 LNHNV and CDR2 YYDKDF (reference sequence). The CDR3 consists of 11 residues. The CDR3 reads CATQQGGPAFF. The CDR3 DNA reads TGTGCCACACAGCAGGGGGGGCCAGCTTTCTTT.

This clonotype was detected ten times or more. V and J are TRBV19 and TRBJ1-1; 7 bases align to TRBD1. CDR3 size: 15 residues. In germline, CDR1 is LNHDA, CDR2 SQIVND (reference sequence). The trim removed 5 bases at V and 0 bases at J, leaving 6 bases unmatched. The CDR3 nucleotides are TGTGCCAGTAGTCCCGGGACAGCTGTGAACACTGAAGCTTTCTTT. Amino acid sequence: CASSPGTAVNTEAFF.

This clonotype was seen many times. This chain links TRBV30 with TRBJ1-5, with D unresolved. V lost 5 bases and J lost 1, with 9 bases in between. Germline V gene lookup returns CDR1 GTSNPN and CDR2 SVGIG (reference sequence). The CDR3 is 13 residues long. CDR3: CAWARASNQPQHF. In DNA form, the CDR3 reads TGTGCCTGGGCACGGGCGAGCAATCAGCCCCAGCATTTT.

This clonotype was seen at least ten times. V and J are TRBV20-1 and TRBJ2-1, with 9 bases lining up with TRBD1. The CDR3 runs to 13 residues. Germline V gene data show CDR1 as DFQATT and CDR2 as SNEGSKA (reference sequence). V gave up 5 bases and J gave up 7 bases; unmatched junction bases: 6. CDR3 loop: CSALQGAQNEQFF. In nucleotides, the CDR3 is TGCAGTGCTTTACAGGGGGCGCAAAATGAGCAGTTCTTC.

This clonotype was observed at least ten times. The chain recombines TRBV7-2 with TRBJ2-5; 7 bases map to TRBD1. V shed 5 bases and J 0 bases; nucleotides not matched to a gene: 0. This CDR3 region has 13 residues. Germline CDR1 and CDR2: SGHTA and FQGNSA. The CDR3 region is CASSQGDQETQYF. CDR3 sequence (DNA): TGTGCCAGCAGCCAGGGGGACCAAGAGACCCAGTACTTC.

This clonotype came up many times. This chain connects TRBV7-6 to TRBJ2-2; D ambiguous. The CDR3 runs 13 residues. V was pared by 4 bases and J by 3 bases, with 6 bases between. Per the germline V gene, CDR1 is SGHVS and CDR2 is FNYEAQ. The CDR3: CASSSEDTGELFF. The DNA for the CDR3 is TGTGCCAGCAGCTCAGAAGACACCGGGGAGCTGTTTTTT.

The chain links TRBV7-2 to TRBJ2-7, with a tentative D call TRBD1 (5 bases). The V gene lost 0 bases and the J gene lost 3 bases, with 12 bases spanning the gap. The CDR3 contains 15 residues. The V gene's germline CDR1 is SGHTA and CDR2 FQGNSA. The CDR3: CASSLARAKGYEQYF. The DNA of the CDR3 is TGTGCCAGCAGCTTAGCCAGGGCGAAGGGCTACGAGCAGTACTTC.

The rearrangement joins TRBV15 to TRBJ1-2, with no clear D. Trimming shortened V by 0 bases and J by 4 bases, and 12 bases separated the two germline ends. This CDR3 comprises 15 residues. Germline V gene sequence: CDR1 LNHNV, CDR2 YYDKDF (reference sequence). Here the CDR3 DNA reads TGTGCCACCAGCAGAGATCGGCAACAGTTCTATGGCTACACCTTC. Residues: CATSRDRQQFYGYTF.

V and J are TRBV11-2 and TRBJ2-5; 12 nucleotides line up with TRBD2. This CDR3 spans 18 amino acids. CDR1 SGHAT and CDR2 FQNNGV come from the germline V gene. J lost 3 bases, V lost 5 bases, and 13 bases had no gene match. The CDR3 nucleotides read TGTGCCAGCAGCCCCCCGGGACAGGGACTAGCGGGTAAAGAGACCCAGTACTTC. Amino acid sequence: CASSPPGQGLAGKETQYF.

In its sample, this clonotype was seen once. This chain joins TRBV30 and TRBJ2-7, with TRBD1 as a possible D gene (5 bases). The V gene lost 4 bases and the J gene lost 5 bases, with 9 bases spanning the gap. CDR1 is GTSNPN and CDR2 is SVGIG in the germline V gene (reference sequence). The CDR3 runs 11 residues. The CDR3 sequence: CAWKTAHEQYF. CDR3 nucleotide sequence: TGTGCCTGGAAGACAGCTCACGAGCAGTACTTC. Supplemented by reference TRBV30 and TRBJ2-7, the full variable domain reads SQTIHQWPATLVQPVGSPLSLECTVEGTSNPNLYWYRQAAGRGLQLLFYSVGIGQISSEVPQNLSASRPQDRQFILSSKKLLLSDSGFYLCAWKTAHEQYFGPGTRLTVT.

This clonotype was seen at least ten times. V is TRBV19 and J is TRBJ2-5; 11 bases are shared with TRBD2. V gave up 6 bases and J gave up 2 bases; unmatched junction bases: 2. CDR1 is LNHDA, CDR2 SQIVND, per germline (reference sequence). This CDR3 region has 14 residues. The CDR3 DNA reads TGTGCCAGTAGGTTAGCGGGAGGGCAAGAGACCCAGTACTTC. Its protein product is CASRLAGGQETQYF.

The chain has TRBV9 and TRBJ2-1, with D maybe TRBD2 (7 bases). This CDR3 spans 17 amino acids. Deletions cut 3 bases from V and 5 bases from J, with 21 bases between. Germline V gives CDR1 SGDLS, CDR2 YYNGEE. DNA for the CDR3: TGTGCCAGCAGCGCAGAAAACCGGGGGGCCATAAACAATGAGCAGTTCTTC. Translated: CASSAENRGAINNEQFF.

This clonotype was recorded at least ten times. The chain employs TRBV4-1 and TRBJ1-1; D may be TRBD1 (6 bases). CDR1 and CDR2 from the germline V gene are MGHRA and YSYEKL. Trimming shortened V by 0 bases and J by 3 bases, and 11 bases separated the two germline ends. CDR3 length equals 15 residues. CDR3 in DNA: TGCGCCAGCAGCCAAGATCGGGGGGCCTACACTGAAGCTTTCTTT. Protein sequence: CASSQDRGAYTEAFF.

This clonotype was observed at least ten times. The chain is built from TRBV4-1 and TRBJ2-7; possibly TRBD2 for D (5 bases). The CDR3 is made up of 17 amino acids. Germline CDR1 MGHRA, CDR2 YSYEKL. V lost 1 base to trimming and J lost 4 bases, with 20 bases between them. CDR3 sequence reads: CASSQGSGLVGVYEQYF. For the CDR3, the DNA is TGCGCCAGCAGCCAAGGTTCTGGGTTGGTGGGAGTGTACGAGCAGTACTTC.

In this sample, this clonotype turned up many times. The chain recombines TRBV30 with TRBJ1-5; a possible D gene is TRBD1 (6 bases). Germline CDR1 reads GTSNPN; CDR2 reads SVGIG (reference sequence). Trimming stripped 0 bases from V and 4 bases from J, with 13 bases between. The CDR3 sequence is 15 residues long. The CDR3 sequence is CAWSVTGTKNQPQHF. The CDR3 DNA is TGTGCCTGGAGTGTTACCGGGACAAAAAATCAGCCCCAGCATTTT.

This clonotype has at least ten counts. V usage is TRBV2 and J usage is TRBJ1-5, with a possible D match to TRBD1 (6 bases). The CDR3 contains 15 residues. Trimming pared 7 bases from V and 9 bases from J, leaving 22 bases between. Germline values: CDR1 SNHLY, CDR2 FYNNEI. Here the CDR3 reads CASKGTRGPYGPQHF. CDR3 coding DNA: TGTGCCAGCAAAGGAACCAGGGGACCTTATGGGCCCCAGCATTTT.

In this sample, this clonotype turned up many times. This chain joins TRBV7-2 and TRBJ1-1; weak D call: TRBD1 (6 bases). The V gene's germline CDR1 is SGHTA and CDR2 FQGNSA. The CDR3 runs 14 residues. V lost 7 bases and J lost 1, with 13 bases in between. The CDR3 loop is CASNFAGANTEAFF. For the CDR3, the DNA is TGTGCCAGCAACTTTGCAGGGGCGAACACTGAAGCTTTCTTT.